This passage covers 20 T cell receptor beta chains from one sample sequenced in a study of cytomegalovirus exposure and HLA in healthy donors. PCR amplification relied on 60 Vbeta primers (plus 13 Jbeta primers). Sequencing used immunoSEQ multiplex PCR; TCRdb keeps in-frame clones, though not all of them. The sample carries roughly 120,000 clones, 60% to 75% recorded once. Sequences were obtained from PBMCs. The receptors originated from a woman aged 40 to 50 in good health and CMV-seropositive.

The J gene is TRBJ1-2, the V gene TRBV15; 7 bases fit TRBD1. J lost 8 bases, V lost 3 bases, and 12 bases had no gene match. Germline V lookup: CDR1 LNHNV, CDR2 YYDKDF (reference sequence). The CDR3 consists of 15 residues. CDR3 sequence (DNA): TGTGCCACCAGCAGGGCCCTAACAGGGGAGGACGGCTACACCTTC. As protein: CATSRALTGEDGYTF.

The sample holds a few counts of this clone. The chain has TRBV6-5 and TRBJ1-2, with D maybe TRBD1 (5 bases). The CDR3 is 13 residues long. Trimming cost V 6 bases and J 1 base, with 9 bases left between them. Germline-derived CDR1 and CDR2 are MNHEY and SVGAGI. CDR3 loop: CASRLDSNYGYTF. The DNA for the CDR3 is TGTGCCAGCAGGCTAGACAGTAACTATGGCTACACCTTC.

The V call is TRBV6-1, the J call TRBJ1-3; D unclear. The V gene's germline CDR1 is MNHNS and CDR2 SASEGT. This CDR3 is 14 amino acids long. V was clipped by 10 bases and J by 0 bases, with 13 bases between them. The CDR3 DNA reads as TGTGCCATCACCTTCGATAGCTCTGGAAACACCATATATTTT. It is translated as CAITFDSSGNTIYF.

The chain carries TRBV6-1 and TRBJ1-2, with D unresolved. The CDR3 contains 14 residues. The ends were cut back, 2 bases at V and 4 bases at J, with 11 bases in the middle. Per the germline V gene, CDR1 is MNHNS and CDR2 is SASEGT. The CDR3 sequence: CASSESFAVYGYTF. The CDR3 nucleotides are TGTGCCAGCAGTGAAAGTTTTGCGGTCTATGGCTACACCTTC.

This chain connects TRBV29-1 to TRBJ1-4; D remains ambiguous. Germline loops: CDR1 SQVTM, CDR2 ANQGSEA. V gave up 6 bases and J gave up 0 bases, with 5 bases separating them. The CDR3 contains 12 residues. In nucleotides, the CDR3 is TGCAGCGTGACTGCAACTAATGAAAAACTGTTTTTT. It is translated as CSVTATNEKLFF.

This rearrangement joins TRBV28 to TRBJ1-1; D unclear. CDR1 is MDHEN and CDR2 is SYDVKM in the germline V gene. Trimming cost V 0 bases and J 1 base, with 6 bases left between them. The CDR3 contains 14 residues. The CDR3 DNA sequence: TGTGCCAGCAGTTTATGGGCAGAGAACACTGAAGCTTTCTTT. Protein product: CASSLWAENTEAFF. Full variable domain (remainder filled in from reference TRBV28 and TRBJ1-1): DVKVTQSSRYLVKRTGEKVFLECVQDMDHENMFWYRQDPGLGLRLIYFSYDVKMKEKGDIPEGYSVSREKKERFSLILESASTNQTSMYLCASSLWAENTEAFFGQGTRLTVV.

This chain connects TRBV5-5 to TRBJ2-7; 15 bases align to TRBD2. V lost 1 base and J lost 5; bases outside the gene matches: 7. The CDR3 length is 17 residues. Germline CDR1 and CDR2: SGHKS and YYEKEE (reference sequence). The CDR3 nucleotides are TGTGCCAGCAGCTTGTTAGGACTAGCGGGGGGGCACGACGAGCAGTACTTC. It encodes CASSLLGLAGGHDEQYF.

The rearrangement uses TRBV7-9 and TRBJ2-7; D may be TRBD2 (6 bases). The length of the CDR3 is 15 residues. Trimming took 1 base from V and 2 from J, leaving 12 bases between them. Germline V gene data show CDR1 as SEHNR and CDR2 as FQNEAQ (reference sequence). The CDR3 reads CASSLVGTGTYEQYF. The CDR3 DNA reads as TGTGCCAGCAGCTTAGTCGGGACTGGGACCTACGAGCAGTACTTC. The whole variable domain, filled in from reference TRBV7-9 and TRBJ2-7, reads DTGVSQNPRHKITKRGQNVTFRCDPISEHNRLYWYRQTLGQGPEFLTYFQNEAQLEKSRLLSDRFSAERPKGSFSTLEIQRTEQGDSAMYLCASSLVGTGTYEQYFGPGTRLTVT.

The CDR3 DNA follows: TGTGCCAGCCGAACCGGGACTAGCGGGAGGGTCGAGCAGTACTTC. Its translation: CASRTGTSGRVEQYF. This sequence joins TRBV27 and TRBJ2-7; 16 positions agree with TRBD2. Germline V gives CDR1 MNHEY, CDR2 SMNVEV (reference sequence). V lost 8 bases to trimming and J lost 6 bases; unmatched junction nucleotides: 7. This CDR3 comprises 15 residues.

This clone was observed a handful of times. The chain joins TRBV5-4 to TRBJ2-1; no reliable D call. The V end was cut by 4 bases, the J end by 7 bases, with 15 bases between. There are 14 residues in the CDR3. Germline CDR1 and CDR2: SGHNT and YYREEE (reference sequence). The CDR3 coding sequence is TGTGCCAGCAGCCGACCGCCGACGGGTAATGAGCAGTTCTTC. Protein sequence: CASSRPPTGNEQFF.

The chain is built from TRBV30 and TRBJ2-2, with 7 positions matching TRBD2. J was trimmed by 0 bases and V by 2 bases; bases with no gene match: 3. The CDR3 is made up of 15 amino acids. Looked up from germline, CDR1 is GTSNPN and CDR2 is SVGIG (reference sequence). In DNA, the CDR3 is TGTGCCTGGAGTCCGGGGGGTACGAACACCGGGGAGCTGTTTTTT. Its protein is CAWSPGGTNTGELFF.

This chain links TRBV5-6 with TRBJ2-3; no clear D gene. This CDR3 comprises 13 residues. CDR1 and CDR2 (germline): SGHDT, YYEEEE. The germline V and J ends were trimmed by 0 bases and 5 bases, with 7 bases remaining between them. The CDR3 loop reads CASSLAVIDTQYF. The CDR3 region has the DNA TGTGCCAGCAGCTTGGCGGTGATAGATACGCAGTATTTT.

The rearrangement links TRBV7-2 to TRBJ2-3, with a weak D call TRBD1 (6 bases). Trimming took off 8 bases at V and 3 bases at J, with 15 bases between the two ends. The CDR3 contains 14 residues. The V gene's germline CDR1 is SGHTA and CDR2 FQGNSA. CDR3 protein: CASGWGLGTDTQYF. The DNA for the CDR3 is TGTGCCAGCGGGTGGGGGCTTGGGACAGATACGCAGTATTTT.

This clone was seen once. V usage is TRBV13 and J usage is TRBJ2-1, with D possibly TRBD1 on 5 matching bases. V was trimmed by 0 bases and J by 3 bases, leaving 6 bases between them. Germline lookup yields CDR1 PRHDT and CDR2 FYEKMQ (reference sequence). CDR3 length: 14 residues. The CDR3 here is CASSLGQGYNEQFF. The CDR3 DNA follows: TGTGCCAGCAGCTTAGGCCAGGGCTACAATGAGCAGTTCTTC.

The chain couples TRBV6-5 to TRBJ2-5; 7 bases map to TRBD1. Per germline, CDR1 MNHEY and CDR2 SVGAGI. V shed 5 bases and J 11 bases; nucleotides not matched to a gene: 11. The CDR3 has 13 amino acids. CDR3: CASSMTGQYQQYF. CDR3 in DNA: TGTGCCAGCAGTATGACGGGACAGTACCAGCAGTACTTC.

A single count supports this clone. The chain joins TRBV9 to TRBJ1-5; 9 nucleotides agree with TRBD1. The CDR3 spans 14 residues. V lost 3 bases and J lost 5; bases outside the gene matches: 3. Germline CDR1 is SGDLS and CDR2 is YYNGEE. CDR3 sequence reads: CASSAGTGYQPQHF. The DNA for the CDR3 is TGTGCCAGCAGCGCCGGGACAGGGTATCAGCCCCAGCATTTT.

This sequence joins TRBV2 and TRBJ2-1, with D maybe TRBD1 (5 bases). The CDR3 consists of 13 residues. Per germline, CDR1 SNHLY and CDR2 FYNNEI. V gave up 4 bases and J gave up 3 bases, with 7 bases separating them. The CDR3 nucleotides are TGTGCCAGCAGTGCGACAGACTACAATGAGCAGTTCTTC. Translated: CASSATDYNEQFF.

This sequence joins TRBV6-1 and TRBJ1-1, with 9 bases matching TRBD1. CDR3 length: 14 amino acids. Germline V gene data show CDR1 as MNHNS and CDR2 as SASEGT. Unmatched junction bases numbered 4, after V lost 3 bases and J lost 5 bases. The DNA of the CDR3 is TGTGCCAGCAGTGATCGACAGGGGGTAACTGAAGCTTTCTTT. Protein: CASSDRQGVTEAFF.

The chain links TRBV4-3 to TRBJ2-7, with no clear D. Germline CDR1 and CDR2: LGHNA and YSLEER. The V end was cut by 1 base, the J end by 0 bases, with 10 bases between. There are 15 residues in the CDR3. Here the CDR3 reads CASSQGHTSSYEQYF. DNA of the CDR3: TGCGCCAGCAGCCAAGGGCATACCAGCTCCTACGAGCAGTACTTC.

For the CDR3, the DNA is TGTGCCAGTAGTATAAGACAGCTTGGTCGACAGGGGGTTAGCAATCAGCCCCAGCATTTT. This encodes CASSIRQLGRQGVSNQPQHF. The chain has TRBV19 and TRBJ1-5; 9 bases are a match to TRBD1. After removal of 2 bases from V and 0 bases from J, the junction contained 14 bases not matched to a gene. The CDR3 covers 20 residues. CDR1 and CDR2 (germline): LNHDA, SQIVND (reference sequence). The full variable domain, with the rest looked up from reference TRBV19 and TRBJ1-5, is DGGITQSPKYLFRKEGQNVTLSCEQNLNHDAMYWYRQDPGQGLRLIYYSQIVNDFQKGDIAEGYSVSREKKESFPLTVTSAQKNPTAFYLCASSIRQLGRQGVSNQPQHFGDGTRLSIL.